The 10 T cell receptor beta chains listed next were all sequenced from one sample in a study of blood T cell repertoires in COVID-19. TCRdb's copy holds only in-frame clones and misses some; the assay was immunoSEQ multiplex PCR. The repertoire holds approximately 72,000 clones, with around 85% as singletons. Specimen: peripheral blood. These receptors were collected from an elderly woman with active or convalescent COVID-19.

The J gene is TRBJ1-2, the V gene TRBV19; TRBD1 agrees at 9 bases. The CDR3 has 15 amino acids. The germline gives CDR1 LNHDA, CDR2 SQIVND (reference sequence). Losses at the gene ends were 1 base for V and 6 bases for J; bases not matched to a gene: 6. This chain's CDR3 is CASSIVSGTGNGYTF. The CDR3 nucleotides read TGTGCCAGTAGTATAGTTTCAGGGACAGGGAATGGCTACACCTTC. The full variable domain, its missing parts supplied by reference TRBV19 and TRBJ1-2, is DGGITQSPKYLFRKEGQNVTLSCEQNLNHDAMYWYRQDPGQGLRLIYYSQIVNDFQKGDIAEGYSVSREKKESFPLTVTSAQKNPTAFYLCASSIVSGTGNGYTFGSGTRLTVV.

The chain carries TRBV7-3 and TRBJ2-2; D remains unclear. The CDR3 consists of 15 residues. Between the trimmed V and J ends, which lost 6 bases and 6 bases, there was a span of 17 bases. Germline loops: CDR1 SGHTA, CDR2 FQGTGA. The CDR3 DNA reads TGTGCCAGCAGTCTTGGCCCCCCAAGCGCCGGGGAGCTGTTTTTT. Its translation is CASSLGPPSAGELFF. Full variable domain (rest looked up from reference TRBV7-3 and TRBJ2-2): GAGVSQTPSNKVTEKGKYVELRCDPISGHTALYWYRQSLGQGPEFLIYFQGTGAADDSGLPNDRFFAVRPEGSVSTLKIQRTERGDSAVYLCASSLGPPSAGELFFGEGSRLTVL.

The chain carries TRBV7-3 and TRBJ2-3; a possible D gene is TRBD2 (6 bases). The CDR3 has 13 residues. From germline, CDR1 is SGHTA and CDR2 FQGTGA. Trimming took 4 bases from V and 3 from J, leaving 8 bases between them. The CDR3 DNA is TGTGCCAGCAGCTGGGGGGTGACAGATACGCAGTATTTT. Translating it yields CASSWGVTDTQYF.

This clone was seen just once. This chain connects TRBV9 to TRBJ2-2, with no clear D. Germline-derived CDR1 and CDR2 are SGDLS and YYNGEE. The CDR3 spans 13 residues. Trimming took off 0 bases at V and 8 bases at J, with 8 bases between the two ends. The CDR3 bases are TGTGCCAGCAGCGTAGCCTCTATTGGGGAGCTGTTTTTT. Protein: CASSVASIGELFF.

This clone was seen once. The CDR3 loop is CASSLAKSGGGDTQYF. For the CDR3, the DNA is TGTGCCAGCAGCTTGGCCAAGAGCGGGGGGGGAGATACGCAGTATTTT. This chain connects TRBV5-6 to TRBJ2-3; 10 bases align to TRBD2. The CDR3 consists of 16 residues. V was pared by 0 bases and J by 5 bases, with 6 bases of the junction left unmatched. In germline, CDR1 is SGHDT, CDR2 YYEEEE.

This clone occurred a few times. J is TRBJ2-3 and V is TRBV11-2, with 12 bases aligning to TRBD2. With 1 base clipped from V and 6 bases from J, the junction kept 8 bases outside the gene matches. The CDR3 contains 17 residues. The V gene's germline CDR1 is SGHAT and CDR2 FQNNGV. Here the CDR3 reads CASSLVASGGARDTQYF. The DNA of the CDR3 is TGTGCCAGCAGCTTAGTAGCTAGCGGGGGGGCCCGGGATACGCAGTATTTT.

In regard to this clone: At one end the junction does not follow the germline gene, possibly because of a read error. The J gene is TRBJ1-2, the V gene TRBV19; TRBD1 aligns across 8 bases. This CDR3 comprises 16 residues. Germline V gene sequence: CDR1 LNHDA, CDR2 SQIVND (reference sequence). The CDR3 is CAGSIVPGQANYGYTF. The CDR3, as DNA: TGTGCCGGTAGTATAGTCCCGGGACAGGCTAACTATGGCTACACCTTC. Combining the CDR3 with reference TRBV19 and TRBJ1-2 gives the whole variable domain DGGITQSPKYLFRKEGQNVTLSCEQNLNHDAMYWYRQDPGQGLRLIYYSQIVNDFQKGDIAEGYSVSREKKESFPLTVTSAQKNPTAFYLCAGSIVPGQANYGYTFGSGTRLTVV.

This clone was counted between two and nine times. The J gene is TRBJ1-2, the V gene TRBV28; 8 positions agree with TRBD1. The CDR3 length is 16 residues. CDR1 is MDHEN and CDR2 is SYDVKM in the germline V gene. The V and J ends lost 1 base and 4 bases, in that order; junction bases with no gene match: 8. CDR3 amino acids: CASSLLNRDRTYGYTF. The CDR3 DNA sequence: TGTGCCAGCAGTTTATTAAACCGGGACAGGACCTATGGCTACACCTTC.

The chain combines TRBV4-3 with TRBJ1-4; possibly TRBD1 for D (5 bases). V was shortened by 0 bases and J by 7 bases, with 12 bases between the two germline ends. The CDR3 is made up of 15 amino acids. Germline V gene lookup returns CDR1 LGHNA and CDR2 YSLEER. The CDR3 is CASSQDGGSGEKLFF. The CDR3 coding sequence is TGCGCCAGCAGCCAAGATGGGGGTAGCGGTGAAAAACTGTTTTTT.

This chain links TRBV3-1 (or the pseudogene TRBV3-2) with TRBJ2-2; TRBD1 agrees at 8 bases. Germline V lookup: CDR1 LGHDT, CDR2 YNNKEL (reference sequence). The CDR3 contains 17 residues. Trimming took 1 base from V and 0 from J; bases not matched to a gene: 4. CDR3 sequence reads: CASSQAGQGSNTGELFF. CDR3 nucleotide sequence: TGTGCCAGCAGCCAAGCAGGACAGGGATCGAACACCGGGGAGCTGTTTTTT.